The T cell receptor (beta chain) under discussion was sequenced for a study of CD8 T cells in ankylosing spondylitis. Comment on this clonotype: What it binds is unknown.

The V gene lost 9 bases and the J gene lost 4 bases, with 15 bases spanning the gap. CDR3 length: 13 residues. The germline V gene encodes CDR1 SGHDN and CDR2 FVKESK. Study-wide findings and caveats: Reportedly, disease-linked clones are significantly enriched in ankylosing spondylitis patients' matched synovial fluid. There was a TCR beta motif, made of fewer than 10 highly homologous variants, that appeared characteristic of ankylosing spondylitis blood. Disease-associated clones were CD8+ and fairly uncommon in peripheral blood.

Molecular-barcoded quantitative 5'-RACE produced these TCR beta libraries. TCRdb recomputed calls from the 5' RACE reads with MiXCR, one row per CDR3 protein. The data hold 50,000 to 75,000 distinct CDR3 sequences, with under 7.5% observed a single time. The source material was synovial fluid, either unsorted or a sorted T cell fraction (not recorded which). The chain joins TRBV14 to TRBJ1-1; D not certain. The TCR was taken from a male donor with ankylosing spondylitis. CDR3 in amino acids: CASLRILGTEAFF. The CDR3 DNA follows: TGTGCCAGTCTAAGAATACTGGGCACTGAAGCTTTCTTT.